This T cell receptor beta chain is from a study of cytomegalovirus exposure and HLA in healthy donors. Turning to this clone: Antigen unknown.

V was shortened by 4 bases and J by 4 bases, with 7 bases between the two germline ends. The CDR3 sequence is 12 residues long. CDR1 is LGHNA, CDR2 YNFKEQ, per germline. Broader study findings: Cytomegalovirus association was listed for 164 TCR beta chains.

The method was immunoSEQ multiplex PCR; TCRdb's version includes in-frame clones alone and lacks a portion of them. This sample has 150,000 to 200,000 clones, with 86% found just once. The chain recombines TRBV4-2 with TRBJ1-1; tentative D call: TRBD1 (5 bases). The origin of this receptor is a woman under 30 in good health and CMV-seronegative. Sequencing input: PBMCs. The CDR3 DNA reads TGTGCCAGCAGCCTTGGGGCCACTGAAGCTTTCTTT. Translation gives CASSLGATEAFF.